One and the same sample provided the 32 T cell receptor beta chains below, sequenced in a study of immune evolution from preneoplasia to lung adenocarcinoma. The repertoire was sequenced with immunoSEQ multiplex PCR; TCRdb's copy has only in-frame clones and lacks some. The data contain some 10,000 clones, roughly 80% of them seen just once; the ten biggest clones take up around 31%. The sequenced sample was FFPE normal lung tissue adjacent to the tumor. The receptors stem from a person between 60 and 70 years old with lung adenocarcinoma. Some clones in this sample may be carry-over from other donors' samples.

This chain joins TRBV18 and TRBJ2-1, with TRBD1 identical over 7 bases. The CDR3 runs to 15 residues. After removal of 8 bases from V and 3 bases from J, the junction contained 10 bases not matched to a gene. Germline V gene data show CDR1 as KGHSH and CDR2 as LQKENI. The CDR3 DNA reads as TGTGCCAGCCTACGAATTGGGGACAGCTACAATGAGCAGTTCTTC. Protein product: CASLRIGDSYNEQFF. Filled out from reference TRBV18 and TRBJ2-1, the complete variable domain reads NAGVMQNPRHLVRRRGQEARLRCSPMKGHSHVYWYRQLPEEGLKFMVYLQKENIIDESGMPKERFSAEFPKEGPSILRIQQVVRGDSAAYFCASLRIGDSYNEQFFGPGTRLTVL.

This rearrangement joins TRBV30 to TRBJ2-3; TRBD2 matches at 13 bases. Germline-derived CDR1 and CDR2 are GTSNPN and SVGIG (reference sequence). The V gene end was trimmed by 2 bases and the J gene end by 5 bases; junction bases not matched to a gene: 7. CDR3 length equals 16 residues. The CDR3 nucleotides are TGTGCCTGGAGTCGCCAGACTAGCGGGAGGAGAGATACGCAGTATTTT. Protein product: CAWSRQTSGRRDTQYF.

This rearrangement joins TRBV7-2 to TRBJ1-5; D gene unclear. The CDR3 has 15 residues. CDR1 SGHTA and CDR2 FQGNSA come from the germline V gene. V was shortened by 6 bases and J by 0 bases, with 12 bases between the two germline ends. CDR3 DNA sequence: TGTGCCAGCAGTTCAGCGGGGTATAGCAATCAGCCCCAGCATTTT. Protein product: CASSSAGYSNQPQHF.

On this clone itself: Other nucleotide sequences from this sample produce the same CDR3. This chain links TRBV29-1 with TRBJ2-5; D is uncertain. V lost 4 bases to trimming and J lost 0 bases, with 9 bases between them. The V gene's germline CDR1 is SQVTM and CDR2 ANQGSEA. The CDR3 length is 13 residues. The CDR3 sequence is CSVGGGYQETQYF. The CDR3 DNA is TGCAGCGTTGGGGGTGGGTACCAAGAGACCCAGTACTTC.

The CDR3: CASSPGLLYEQYF. The CDR3 bases are TGCGCCAGCAGCCCGGGACTTCTATACGAGCAGTACTTC. The chain has TRBV10-1 and TRBJ2-7, with D tentatively TRBD2 (6 bases). Germline CDR1 and CDR2: WNHNN and SYGVQD (reference sequence). V was pared by 6 bases and J by 4 bases, with 13 bases between. This CDR3 is 13 amino acids long.

This clone came up a few times. The chain joins TRBV4-2 to TRBJ2-7; D is unclear. Germline V lookup: CDR1 LGHNA, CDR2 YNFKEQ. This CDR3 spans 12 amino acids. V was clipped by 5 bases and J by 3 bases, with 8 bases between them. CDR3 bases: TGTGCCAGCAGCGCTACCCTCTACGAGCAGTACTTC. This encodes CASSATLYEQYF.

The chain couples TRBV6-1 to TRBJ2-1, with 11 bases aligning to TRBD2. Germline trimming cut 6 bases from V and 5 bases from J; bases unmatched to any gene: 6. Germline V CDR1 and CDR2: MNHNS, SASEGT. This CDR3 is built from 15 residues. CDR3 bases: TGTGCCAGCAGCGTAGGGACTAGCGGTAACAATGAGCAGTTCTTC. It specifies CASSVGTSGNNEQFF.

The chain recombines TRBV28 with TRBJ2-5; 7 bases align to TRBD2. V dropped 10 bases and J dropped 2; count of bases not matched to a gene: 1. This CDR3 is 11 amino acids long. Germline V CDR1 and CDR2: MDHEN, SYDVKM. The CDR3 protein is CATSGQETQYF. CDR3 DNA sequence: TGTGCCACTAGCGGTCAAGAGACCCAGTACTTC. Together with reference TRBV28 and TRBJ2-5, the CDR3 gives the full variable domain: DVKVTQSSRYLVKRTGEKVFLECVQDMDHENMFWYRQDPGLGLRLIYFSYDVKMKEKGDIPEGYSVSREKKERFSLILESASTNQTSMYLCATSGQETQYFGPGTRLLVL.

This chain connects TRBV7-6 to TRBJ2-2; tentative D call: TRBD1 (6 bases). This CDR3 comprises 15 residues. Between the trimmed V and J ends, which lost 2 bases and 2 bases, there was a span of 9 bases. Germline V gene data show CDR1 as SGHVS and CDR2 as FNYEAQ. This chain's CDR3 is CASSLRDTNTGELFF. The CDR3 DNA reads TGTGCCAGCAGCTTAAGGGACACCAACACCGGGGAGCTGTTTTTT.

This CDR3 reads CATSRDRSSSYGYTF. In DNA form, the CDR3 reads TGTGCCACCAGCAGAGACAGATCCTCTTCTTATGGCTACACCTTC. This chain uses TRBV15 with TRBJ1-2; the D is unclear. CDR1 and CDR2 (germline): LNHNV, YYDKDF (reference sequence). The V end lost 0 bases, the J end lost 5 bases, and 13 bases lay between the germline ends. This CDR3 comprises 15 residues.

The chain links TRBV5-4 to TRBJ2-1; the D gene is possibly TRBD1 (7 bases). The germline CDR1 and CDR2 sequences are SGHNT and YYREEE (reference sequence). The CDR3 has 16 residues. V lost 3 bases to trimming and J lost 2 bases, with 15 bases between them. The CDR3, as DNA: TGTGCCAGCAGCTGGGGTCAGGGGGGAACCTACAATGAGCAGTTCTTC. Amino acid sequence: CASSWGQGGTYNEQFF. The whole variable domain, remainder taken from reference TRBV5-4 and TRBJ2-1, is ETGVTQSPTHLIKTRGQQVTLRCSSQSGHNTVSWYQQALGQGPQFIFQYYREEENGRGNFPPRFSGLQFPNYSSELNVNALELDDSALYLCASSWGQGGTYNEQFFGPGTRLTVL.

V and J are TRBV11-3 and TRBJ2-1; the match to TRBD2 covers 10 bases. In germline, CDR1 is SGHNT, CDR2 YENEEA. The CDR3 length is 14 residues. Unmatched junction bases numbered 5, after V lost 5 bases and J lost 7 bases. The CDR3 nucleotides read TGTGCCAGCAGCCAAGCGGGAGGGCCGAATGAGCAGTTCTTC. Translated: CASSQAGGPNEQFF.

This clone showed up just a few times. The rearrangement links TRBV10-1 to TRBJ2-1, with 10 positions matching TRBD2. The CDR3 consists of 16 residues. Trimming took 3 bases from V and 7 from J; bases not matched to a gene: 9. Germline CDR1 reads WNHNN; CDR2 reads SYGVQD (reference sequence). The CDR3 protein is CASSDLPSGSSNEQFF. The CDR3 region has the DNA TGCGCCAGCAGTGACCTCCCTAGCGGGAGTTCAAATGAGCAGTTCTTC.

The chain links TRBV18 to TRBJ2-2; D gene ambiguous. The CDR3 covers 14 residues. CDR1 is KGHSH and CDR2 is LQKENI in the germline V gene. Trimming took 3 bases from V and 4 from J, leaving 9 bases between them. The CDR3 bases are TGTGCCAGCTCACCGCGGCAGATCACCGGGGAGCTGTTTTTT. Translation: CASSPRQITGELFF.

By share of the sample, this clone is medium-sized. CDR3 DNA sequence: TGTGCCGTCGTACAGGGGAACTATGGCTACACCTTC. Translating it yields CAVVQGNYGYTF. The gene calls are TRBV19 and TRBJ1-2, with 7 bases that match TRBD1. V was clipped by 11 bases and J by 2 bases; unmatched bases: 5. The CDR3 spans 12 residues. In germline, CDR1 is LNHDA, CDR2 SQIVND (reference sequence).

This chain links TRBV25-1 with TRBJ1-5, with D possibly matching TRBD1 (6 bases). Per the germline V gene, CDR1 is MGHDK and CDR2 is SYGVNS. With 4 bases removed from V and 6 bases from J, the gap between germline ends came to 16 bases. CDR3 size: 15 residues. Here the CDR3 reads CASSASEWGLQPQHF. DNA of the CDR3: TGTGCCAGCAGTGCCAGCGAGTGGGGGCTTCAGCCCCAGCATTTT.

DNA for the CDR3: TGTGCCAGCAGCTCCGGACAGGGGCCTTACAATGAGCAGTTCTTC. It encodes CASSSGQGPYNEQFF. The chain employs TRBV7-9 and TRBJ2-1, with 9 positions matching TRBD1. The CDR3 spans 15 residues. The junction had 5 bases not matched to a gene; V was cut back by 4 bases and J by 4 bases. Germline CDR1 is SEHNR and CDR2 is FQNEAQ (reference sequence).

The gene calls are TRBV7-9 and TRBJ2-7; D perhaps matches TRBD2 (6 bases). Germline V gene data show CDR1 as SEHNR and CDR2 as FQNEAQ (reference sequence). This CDR3 region has 16 residues. V was cut by 0 bases and J by 3 bases, with 15 bases left in between. The CDR3 DNA is TGTGCCAGCAGCTTAGCGCAGGTGGGGGAGGACTACGAGCAGTACTTC. This gives the protein CASSLAQVGEDYEQYF. Complete variable domain (other parts from reference TRBV7-9 and TRBJ2-7): DTGVSQNPRHKITKRGQNVTFRCDPISEHNRLYWYRQTLGQGPEFLTYFQNEAQLEKSRLLSDRFSAERPKGSFSTLEIQRTEQGDSAMYLCASSLAQVGEDYEQYFGPGTRLTVT.

V usage is TRBV18 and J usage is TRBJ1-4; 7 positions match TRBD1. Trimming cost V 3 bases and J 5 bases; bases outside gene matches: 9. Germline assignment: CDR1 KGHSH and CDR2 LQKENI. There are 16 residues in the CDR3. This CDR3 is CASSPNTGQTNEKLFF. The CDR3, as DNA: TGTGCCAGCTCACCGAACACGGGACAGACAAATGAAAAACTGTTTTTT.

This chain connects TRBV19 to TRBJ1-5; D not resolved. Germline CDR1 reads LNHDA; CDR2 reads SQIVND (reference sequence). V was shortened by 4 bases and J by 2 bases, with 15 bases between the two germline ends. The CDR3 runs 16 residues. The CDR3 region has the DNA TGTGCCAGTAGTAAAAGCGGCCCGTTTGGCAATCAGCCCCAGCATTTT. This sequence encodes CASSKSGPFGNQPQHF.

The rearrangement links TRBV19 to TRBJ2-7; D call uncertain. Germline CDR1 reads LNHDA; CDR2 reads SQIVND (reference sequence). V lost 5 bases to trimming and J lost 3 bases, with 11 bases between them. The CDR3 has 13 amino acids. DNA for the CDR3: TGTGCCAGTAGTCCTCATGGGCACTACGAGCAGTACTTC. It encodes CASSPHGHYEQYF.

This clone was observed a single time. The rearrangement uses TRBV10-2 and TRBJ2-1; 9 bases are a match to TRBD2. The junction had 5 bases not matched to a gene; V was cut back by 5 bases and J by 3 bases. The V gene's germline CDR1 is WSHSY and CDR2 SAAADI. The CDR3 has 15 amino acids. Here the CDR3 reads CASSIAGGDYNEQFF. The CDR3 region has the DNA TGCGCCAGCAGTATCGCGGGAGGGGACTACAATGAGCAGTTCTTC.

The genes are TRBV29-1 and TRBJ2-7; D is undetermined. The CDR3 covers 14 residues. V was trimmed by 0 bases and J by 4 bases, leaving 13 bases between them. Germline lookup yields CDR1 SQVTM and CDR2 ANQGSEA. CDR3 sequence reads: CSVEDPLSRYEQYF. CDR3 bases: TGCAGCGTTGAAGACCCGCTCAGCAGGTACGAGCAGTACTTC.

The rearrangement uses TRBV4-2 and TRBJ2-1, with D maybe TRBD2 (7 bases). The CDR3 totals 21 residues. The germline V gene has CDR1 LGHNA and CDR2 YNFKEQ. Deletions cut 3 bases from V and 5 bases from J, with 32 bases between. The CDR3 DNA reads TGTGCCAGCAGCCAGATAGCAGGGGTGACGCTAGGACTAGGTCGGGACAATGAGCAGTTCTTC. The encoded protein is CASSQIAGVTLGLGRDNEQFF.

The rearrangement links TRBV7-6 to TRBJ2-3; D unresolved. V dropped 4 bases and J dropped 6 bases, with 5 bases sitting between them. CDR3 length: 11 residues. The germline CDR1 and CDR2 sequences are SGHVS and FNYEAQ. For the CDR3, the DNA is TGTGCCAGCAGCTCTACGGATACGCAGTATTTT. Encoded protein: CASSSTDTQYF.

This sequence joins TRBV6-6 and TRBJ2-2; possible D gene TRBD1, 8 bases. The germline CDR1 and CDR2 sequences are MNHNY and SVGAGI (reference sequence). The V and J ends lost 5 bases and 6 bases respectively, with 19 bases between them. This CDR3 spans 16 amino acids. CDR3 in amino acids: CASSPGTGGGPGELFF. CDR3 bases: TGTGCCAGCAGTCCCGGGACAGGCGGGGGTCCCGGGGAGCTGTTTTTT.

The chain recombines TRBV7-9 with TRBJ2-7, with D perhaps TRBD1 or TRBD2 (5 bases each). V was trimmed by 1 base and J by 0 bases, leaving 13 bases between them. In germline, CDR1 is SEHNR, CDR2 FQNEAQ (reference sequence). This CDR3 region has 16 residues. The CDR3 DNA reads TGTGCCAGCAGCTTAGTCCACGGGGCCGTCTCCTACGAGCAGTACTTC. It translates to CASSLVHGAVSYEQYF.

This chain links TRBV19 with TRBJ2-3; D ambiguous. Germline lookup yields CDR1 LNHDA and CDR2 SQIVND (reference sequence). Trimming cost V 7 bases and J 4 bases, with 15 bases left between them. The CDR3 extends over 14 amino acids. The CDR3 nucleotides read TGTGCCAGTAATCCCTCTAGAATCTCAGATACGCAGTATTTT. This encodes CASNPSRISDTQYF.

This clone was counted only a few times. V and J are TRBV30 and TRBJ1-2; TRBD1 agrees at 9 bases. Germline CDR1 GTSNPN, CDR2 SVGIG (reference sequence). The V segment lost 0 bases and the J segment 6 bases; nucleotides outside the gene matches: 2. The CDR3 loop spans 13 amino acids. CDR3 nucleotide sequence: TGTGCCTGGAGTGTCGGGACAGGGAATGGCTACACCTTC. This encodes CAWSVGTGNGYTF.

This chain links TRBV18 with TRBJ2-7; 8 bases match TRBD1. The CDR3 spans 14 residues. Trimming removed 3 bases from V and 5 bases from J; junction bases left unmatched: 6. Germline-derived CDR1 and CDR2 are KGHSH and LQKENI. The CDR3 protein is CASSPARGLDEQYF. In DNA, the CDR3 is TGTGCCAGCTCACCGGCCAGGGGGCTGGACGAGCAGTACTTC.

V and J are TRBV5-1 and TRBJ1-1; TRBD1 matches 7 bases. Germline-derived CDR1 and CDR2 are SGHRS and YFSETQ. V trimming: 6 bases; J trimming: 6 bases; junction bases outside the gene matches: 8. The CDR3 runs to 13 residues. The CDR3 DNA is TGCGCCAGCACCCAGGGGGGGTCGGCTGAAGCTTTCTTT. Its protein product is CASTQGGSAEAFF.

The chain carries TRBV7-3 and TRBJ2-1; perhaps TRBD1 as D (5 bases). The germline CDR1 and CDR2 sequences are SGHTA and FQGTGA. The CDR3 is 15 amino acids. V was trimmed by 2 bases and J by 6 bases, leaving 14 bases between them. The CDR3, as DNA: TGTGCCAGCAGCTTACGCCAGGGCCAGTTCAATGAGCAGTTCTTC. Translated, it gives CASSLRQGQFNEQFF. The variable domain in full, with the rest retrieved from reference TRBV7-3 and TRBJ2-1, is GAGVSQTPSNKVTEKGKYVELRCDPISGHTALYWYRQSLGQGPEFLIYFQGTGAADDSGLPNDRFFAVRPEGSVSTLKIQRTERGDSAVYLCASSLRQGQFNEQFFGPGTRLTVL.